These 13 T cell receptor beta chains came from one sample sequenced in a study of technical replicates of blood from a handful of donors. TCRdb keeps only in-frame clones here, not all; method: immunoSEQ multiplex PCR. This sample has some 83,000 clones, with around 92% found just once. Specimen: T cells isolated from PBMCs. These receptors came from a human donor in good health.

V usage is TRBV27 and J usage is TRBJ2-7, with D possibly being TRBD2 (5 bases). Between the trimmed V and J ends, which lost 4 bases and 3 bases, there was a span of 22 bases. This CDR3 region has 17 residues. From germline, CDR1 is MNHEY and CDR2 SMNVEV (reference sequence). The CDR3 here is CASSSGPGTAEHYEQYF. The DNA of the CDR3 is TGTGCCAGCAGTTCCGGACCGGGAACGGCGGAACACTACGAGCAGTACTTC.

The chain carries TRBV18 and TRBJ2-7, with 11 bases that match TRBD1. CDR1 is KGHSH and CDR2 is LQKENI in the germline V gene. V gave up 2 bases and J gave up 4 bases; unmatched junction bases: 1. The CDR3 extends over 14 amino acids. The CDR3, as DNA: TGTGCCAGCTCACCAGGACAGGGGGCATACGAGCAGTACTTC. Translated: CASSPGQGAYEQYF. The entire variable domain, with the rest obtained from reference TRBV18 and TRBJ2-7, is as follows: NAGVMQNPRHLVRRRGQEARLRCSPMKGHSHVYWYRQLPEEGLKFMVYLQKENIIDESGMPKERFSAEFPKEGPSILRIQQVVRGDSAAYFCASSPGQGAYEQYFGPGTRLTVT.

The chain joins TRBV5-4 to TRBJ2-7; 8 bases line up with TRBD1. This CDR3 is built from 14 residues. V gave up 3 bases and J gave up 4 bases; unmatched junction bases: 6. The germline V gene has CDR1 SGHNT and CDR2 YYREEE (reference sequence). The CDR3 DNA reads TGTGCCAGCAGCTACGGACAGGGAGCTTACGAGCAGTACTTC. It is translated as CASSYGQGAYEQYF. The whole variable domain, filled in from reference TRBV5-4 and TRBJ2-7, reads ETGVTQSPTHLIKTRGQQVTLRCSSQSGHNTVSWYQQALGQGPQFIFQYYREEENGRGNFPPRFSGLQFPNYSSELNVNALELDDSALYLCASSYGQGAYEQYFGPGTRLTVT.

The genes are TRBV9 and TRBJ2-7; TRBD2 matches at 7 bases. CDR1 is SGDLS and CDR2 is YYNGEE in the germline V gene. V shed 0 bases, J shed 3 bases, and the junction held 15 bases outside the gene matches. The CDR3 is 18 residues long. CDR3 DNA: TGTGCCAGCAGCGTAGGGCCCGGGGTTGGGACTATTTACTACGAGCAGTACTTC. Translated: CASSVGPGVGTIYYEQYF.

The chain is built from TRBV5-1 and TRBJ2-1; D may be TRBD2 (6 bases). The CDR3 has 15 amino acids. CDR1 and CDR2 (germline): SGHRS, YFSETQ. Trimming removed 4 bases at V and 2 bases at J, with 13 bases between. The CDR3 DNA follows: TGCGCCAGCAGCCTAATAGCGGAACCCTACAATGAGCAGTTCTTC. As protein: CASSLIAEPYNEQFF.

The rearrangement uses TRBV4-2 and TRBJ2-7; TRBD2 agrees at 11 bases. Trimming removed 0 bases from V and 2 bases from J; junction bases left unmatched: 0. The V gene's germline CDR1 is LGHNA and CDR2 YNFKEQ. The CDR3 contains 15 residues. The CDR3 reads CASSQEGLAAYEQYF. In DNA, the CDR3 is TGTGCCAGCAGCCAAGAGGGACTAGCGGCCTACGAGCAGTACTTC.

The chain carries TRBV19 and TRBJ1-1; tentative D call: TRBD1 (5 bases). The CDR3 consists of 14 residues. Germline V CDR1 and CDR2: LNHDA, SQIVND (reference sequence). V lost 1 base, J lost 1 base, and 7 bases lay in between. The CDR3 loop is CASSIGQKNTEAFF. The CDR3 DNA sequence: TGTGCCAGTAGTATAGGACAGAAGAACACTGAAGCTTTCTTT.

The genes are TRBV11-2 and TRBJ2-7; maybe TRBD2 (5 bases). Germline CDR1 SGHAT, CDR2 FQNNGV. The germline V and J ends were trimmed by 1 base and 7 bases, with 14 bases remaining between them. CDR3 length: 14 amino acids. CDR3 sequence: CASSLGRELGEQYF. The CDR3 region has the DNA TGTGCCAGCAGCTTAGGTAGGGAGCTAGGTGAGCAGTACTTC. Full variable domain (rest looked up from reference TRBV11-2 and TRBJ2-7): EAGVAQSPRYKIIEKRQSVAFWCNPISGHATLYWYQQILGQGPKLLIQFQNNGVVDDSQLPKDRFSAERLKGVDSTLKIQPAKLEDSAVYLCASSLGRELGEQYFGPGTRLTVT.

The chain uses TRBV10-1 and TRBJ1-4; tentative D call: TRBD1 (5 bases). Per germline, CDR1 WNHNN and CDR2 SYGVQD (reference sequence). The V end was cut by 11 bases, the J end by 7 bases, with 26 bases between. This CDR3 comprises 16 residues. CDR3: CAQQRSRQNTLEKLFF. The CDR3 coding sequence is TGCGCCCAACAGCGCTCTCGACAGAACACTCTTGAAAAACTGTTTTTT.

This sequence joins TRBV28 and TRBJ1-2; D possibly corresponds to TRBD1 (5 bases). Trimming cost V 10 bases and J 6 bases, with 18 bases left between them. The CDR3 spans 13 residues. CDR1 MDHEN and CDR2 SYDVKM come from the germline V gene. The CDR3 here is CAIGISGSHGYTF. The CDR3, as DNA: TGTGCCATCGGTATATCAGGGTCGCATGGCTACACCTTC.

The J gene is TRBJ2-7, the V gene TRBV19, with D possibly TRBD2 on 6 matching bases. In germline, CDR1 is LNHDA, CDR2 SQIVND (reference sequence). The CDR3 sequence is 14 residues long. The V end was cut by 4 bases, the J end by 7 bases, with 17 bases between. CDR3 nucleotide sequence: TGTGCCAGTAGTACCCCTCCGGGCGCGGGGGAGCAGTACTTC. Its protein product is CASSTPPGAGEQYF.

The chain is built from TRBV28 and TRBJ2-3, with D perhaps TRBD2 (6 bases). This CDR3 is 18 amino acids long. V shed 1 base and J shed 6 bases, with 23 bases lying between them. From germline, CDR1 is MDHEN and CDR2 SYDVKM. CDR3 in DNA: TGTGCCAGCAGTTTATCCCCCGGTTGGGTAGCGGAGGGGGATACGCAGTATTTT. Its translation: CASSLSPGWVAEGDTQYF.

This sequence joins TRBV29-1 and TRBJ2-7; 7 nucleotides agree with TRBD1. This CDR3 is built from 15 residues. J was trimmed by 3 bases and V by 1 base; bases with no gene match: 9. Germline CDR1 reads SQVTM; CDR2 reads ANQGSEA. The CDR3 region has the DNA TGCAGCGTTGAAGCTCTGACAGGGCCCAGCTACGAGCAGTACTTC. Its protein is CSVEALTGPSYEQYF.